The 10 T cell receptor beta chains below were found in one sample sequenced in a study of regulatory T cells in long-lasting Graves disease. Construction of TCR beta libraries relied on iRepertoire HTBI primers and on Arm-PCR targeting CDR3 regions. One entry per CDR3 protein, called by TCRdb with MiXCR from the multiplex PCR reads. Counted here are about 240,000 distinct CDR3 sequences, around 20% occurring once; the ten biggest clones make up about 14%. Time point reported: newly diagnosed GD, antithyroid drugs for less than 3 months. The authors made the TCR library using RNA they extracted from PBMCs. Sample: peripheral blood mononuclear cells (PBMCs), taken at new diagnosis, from a patient treated with antithyroid drugs. These receptors were obtained from a female donor with Graves disease.

This clonotype came up many times. The chain links TRBV30 to TRBJ1-5; no reliable D call. This CDR3 region has 14 residues. V lost 2 bases, J lost 5 bases, and 13 bases lay in between. Germline V lookup: CDR1 GTSNPN, CDR2 SVGIG (reference sequence). Here the CDR3 DNA reads TGTGCCTGGAGTTCGCTGACTCGAGATCAGCCCCAGCATTTT. Amino acids: CAWSSLTRDQPQHF.

This clonotype was observed at least ten times. The V and J genes are TRBV27 and TRBJ2-1; 8 bases are a match to TRBD2. V was pared by 5 bases and J by 4 bases, with 7 bases of the junction left unmatched. The CDR3 extends over 15 amino acids. Germline assignment: CDR1 MNHEY and CDR2 SMNVEV (reference sequence). CDR3 in amino acids: CASSGGLGGYNEQFF. The CDR3 region has the DNA TGTGCCAGCAGTGGGGGACTAGGGGGTTACAATGAGCAGTTCTTC.

This clonotype was found many times. V gene TRBV20-1 combines with J gene TRBJ2-1; 10 nucleotides agree with TRBD2. The CDR3 is 17 residues long. V lost 1 base to trimming and J lost 6 bases; unmatched junction nucleotides: 12. Germline CDR1 is DFQATT and CDR2 is SNEGSKA (reference sequence). The CDR3 nucleotides are TGCAGTGCTAGAGGGGAGAAGTTAGCGGGAGGACCCAATGAGCAGTTCTTC. Its protein product is CSARGEKLAGGPNEQFF.

V usage is TRBV7-2 and J usage is TRBJ2-7, with 7 bases that match TRBD1. This CDR3 has 15 residues. V trimming: 5 bases; J trimming: 5 bases; junction bases outside the gene matches: 12. CDR1 and CDR2 (germline): SGHTA, FQGNSA. The CDR3 nucleotides read TGTGCCAGCAGCCCTCAAAGGTACAGGGGTGACGAGCAGTACTTC. Translation: CASSPQRYRGDEQYF. Supplemented by reference TRBV7-2 and TRBJ2-7, the full variable domain reads GAGVSQSPSNKVTEKGKDVELRCDPISGHTALYWYRQSLGQGLEFLIYFQGNSAPDKSGLPSDRFSAERTGGSVSTLTIQRTQQEDSAVYLCASSPQRYRGDEQYFGPGTRLTVT.

This clonotype has at least ten counts. The chain couples TRBV12-3 or TRBV12-4 to TRBJ1-1; no clear D gene. The length of the CDR3 is 14 residues. Trimming pared 4 bases from V and 1 base from J, leaving 10 bases between. CDR3 amino acids: CASSSQTGNTEAFF. CDR3 coding DNA: TGTGCCAGCAGTTCCCAGACGGGGAACACTGAAGCTTTCTTT.

On this clonotype itself: This may be a read error: a much more frequent sequence differs by one nucleotide. The conserved closing phenylalanine or tryptophan is absent in this CDR3, likely reflecting a read error. The J gene is TRBJ2-3, the V gene TRBV10-3; D is possibly TRBD2 (7 bases). The V end was cut by 8 bases, the J end by 4 bases, with 22 bases between. The CDR3 loop spans 16 amino acids. CDR1 and CDR2 (germline): ENHRY, SYGVKD. The DNA of the CDR3 is TGTGCCATCCGGGGGGCCACGACCGAAGGACCAGATACGCAGTATTCT. Its protein product is CAIRGATTEGPDTQYS.

As regards this clonotype: A much more abundant neighbour one base away suggests this may be a read error. The chain has TRBV20-1 and TRBJ2-7; perhaps D is TRBD1 or TRBD2 (5 bases each). V dropped 0 bases and J dropped 2 bases, with 14 bases sitting between them. Per germline, CDR1 DFQATT and CDR2 SNEGSKA (reference sequence). The CDR3 consists of 15 residues. The CDR3 DNA is TGCAGTGCTAGAGATAGGGACGGAATACCCTACGAGCAGTACTTC. Its translation: CSARDRDGIPYEQYF.

J is TRBJ2-5 and V is TRBV29-1; no firm D call. Germline CDR1 reads SQVTM; CDR2 reads ANQGSEA. Trimming left V 3 bases short and J 0 bases short, with 17 bases between. The CDR3 extends over 16 amino acids. CDR3 nucleotides: TGCAGCGTTGAGGAAGGTACGCGATCGTACCAAGAGACCCAGTACTTC. This translates into CSVEEGTRSYQETQYF.

V and J are TRBV5-1 and TRBJ2-7; 7 bases fit TRBD1. The CDR3 length is 17 residues. With 0 bases clipped from V and 1 base from J, the junction kept 10 bases outside the gene matches. CDR1 is SGHRS and CDR2 is YFSETQ in the germline V gene. The chain's CDR3 is CASSLGPKTGRSYEQYF. Written as DNA, the CDR3 is TGCGCCAGCAGCTTGGGACCCAAGACAGGGAGATCCTACGAGCAGTACTTC.

This chain uses TRBV6-5 with TRBJ2-7; 7 nucleotides line up with TRBD2. Germline V CDR1 and CDR2: MNHEY, SVGAGI. V dropped 2 bases and J dropped 0; count of bases not matched to a gene: 10. This CDR3 is 17 amino acids long. The chain's CDR3 is CASSYAGGGLPSYEQYF. As DNA, the CDR3 is TGTGCCAGCAGTTACGCCGGGGGAGGGCTCCCCTCCTACGAGCAGTACTTC.